This T cell receptor beta chain was retrieved from a study of shared clonotypes between healthy human individuals. To note about this clone: Its antigen is unknown.

This CDR3 comprises 14 residues. Trimming pared 5 bases from V and 2 bases from J, leaving 12 bases between. CDR1 and CDR2 (germline): SEHNR, FQNEAQ (reference sequence). DNA at around 190 ng, about 30,000 T cell genomes, went into sorted-subset replicate PCRs. Assay: immunoSEQ multiplex PCR; the TCRdb copy retains only in-frame clones and omits some. This sample has roughly 300,000 clones, with more than 60% found just once. Broader study findings: Sorted-subset sequencing was shown by rarefaction to be incomplete despite large depth. Clonotype sharing among the donors was expected to vary with sequencing depth.

This clonotype was obtained from a man aged 30 to 45 in good health. J is TRBJ1-2 and V is TRBV7-9; no reliable D call. Sequenced sample: memory CD4+ T cells sorted from blood. The subset is: CD45RA-negative fraction. Here the CDR3 reads CASSPRTGNYGYTF. CDR3 DNA sequence: TGTGCCAGCAGCCCGCGGACGGGAAACTATGGCTACACCTTC.